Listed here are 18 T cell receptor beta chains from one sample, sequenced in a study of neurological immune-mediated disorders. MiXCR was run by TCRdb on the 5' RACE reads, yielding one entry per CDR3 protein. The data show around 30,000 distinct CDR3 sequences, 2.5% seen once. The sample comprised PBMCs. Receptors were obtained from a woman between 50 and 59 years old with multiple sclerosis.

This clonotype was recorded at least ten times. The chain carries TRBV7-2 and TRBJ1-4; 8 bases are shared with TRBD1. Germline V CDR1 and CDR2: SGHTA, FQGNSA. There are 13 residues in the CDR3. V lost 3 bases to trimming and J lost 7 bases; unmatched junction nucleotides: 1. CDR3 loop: CASSLDRVEKLFF. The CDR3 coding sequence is TGTGCCAGCAGCTTGGACAGGGTTGAAAAACTGTTTTTT.

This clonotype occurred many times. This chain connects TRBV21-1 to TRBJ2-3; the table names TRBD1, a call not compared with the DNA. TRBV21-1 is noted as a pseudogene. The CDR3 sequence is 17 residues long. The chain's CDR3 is CASSKVPDRVSTDTQYF. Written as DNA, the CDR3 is TGTGCCAGCAGCAAAGTCCCGGACAGGGTTAGCACAGATACGCAGTATTTT.

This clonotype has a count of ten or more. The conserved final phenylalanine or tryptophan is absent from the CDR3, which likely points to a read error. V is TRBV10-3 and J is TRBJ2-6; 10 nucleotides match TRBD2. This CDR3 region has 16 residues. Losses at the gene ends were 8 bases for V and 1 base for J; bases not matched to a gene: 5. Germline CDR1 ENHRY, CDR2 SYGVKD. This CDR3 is CAIGTSDRSGANVLTC. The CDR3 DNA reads TGTGCCATCGGGACTAGCGATCGATCTGGGGCCAACGTCCTGACTTGC.

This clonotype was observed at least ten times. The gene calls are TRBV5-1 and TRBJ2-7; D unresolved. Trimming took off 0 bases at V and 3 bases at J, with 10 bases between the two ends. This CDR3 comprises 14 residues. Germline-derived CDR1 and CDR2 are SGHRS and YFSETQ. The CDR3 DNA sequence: TGCGCCAGCAGCTTGGGAGTCCATCTCTACGAGCAGTACTTC. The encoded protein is CASSLGVHLYEQYF.

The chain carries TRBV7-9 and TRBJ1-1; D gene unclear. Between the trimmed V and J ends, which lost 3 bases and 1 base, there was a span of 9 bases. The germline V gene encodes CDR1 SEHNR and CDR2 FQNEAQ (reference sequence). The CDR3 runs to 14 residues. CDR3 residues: CASSFLIENTEAFF. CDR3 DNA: TGTGCCAGCAGCTTTCTTATTGAGAACACTGAAGCTTTCTTT.

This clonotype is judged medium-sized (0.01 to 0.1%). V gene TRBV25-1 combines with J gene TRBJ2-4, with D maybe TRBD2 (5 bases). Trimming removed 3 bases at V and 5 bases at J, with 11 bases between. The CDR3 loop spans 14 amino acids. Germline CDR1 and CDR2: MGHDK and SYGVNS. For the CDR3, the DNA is TGTGCCAGCAGTGAGTCGGGAAGGGAAAACATTCAGTACTTC. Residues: CASSESGRENIQYF.

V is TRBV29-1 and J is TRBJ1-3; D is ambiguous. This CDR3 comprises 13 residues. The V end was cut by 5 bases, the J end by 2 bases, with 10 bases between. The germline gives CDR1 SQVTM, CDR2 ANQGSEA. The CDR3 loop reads CSVIIEPGNTIYF. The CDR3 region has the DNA TGCAGCGTTATCATAGAACCTGGAAACACCATATATTTT.

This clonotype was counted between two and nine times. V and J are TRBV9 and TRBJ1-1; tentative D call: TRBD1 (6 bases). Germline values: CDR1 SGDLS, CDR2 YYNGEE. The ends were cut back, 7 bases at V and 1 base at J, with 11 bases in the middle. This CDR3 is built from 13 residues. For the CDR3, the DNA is TGTGCCAGCGGTTGGACAGCGAACACTGAAGCTTTCTTT. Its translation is CASGWTANTEAFF.

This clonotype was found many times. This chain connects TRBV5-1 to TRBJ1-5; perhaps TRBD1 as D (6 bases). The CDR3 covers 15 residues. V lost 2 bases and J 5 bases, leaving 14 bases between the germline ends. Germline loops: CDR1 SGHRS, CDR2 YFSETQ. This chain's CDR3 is CASSFVGGADQPQHF. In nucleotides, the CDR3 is TGCGCCAGCAGCTTTGTGGGGGGGGCTGATCAGCCCCAGCATTTT. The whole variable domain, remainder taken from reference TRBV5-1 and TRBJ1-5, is KAGVTQTPRYLIKTRGQQVTLSCSPISGHRSVSWYQQTPGQGLQFLFEYFSETQRNKGNFPGRFSGRQFSNSRSEMNVSTLELGDSALYLCASSFVGGADQPQHFGDGTRLSIL.

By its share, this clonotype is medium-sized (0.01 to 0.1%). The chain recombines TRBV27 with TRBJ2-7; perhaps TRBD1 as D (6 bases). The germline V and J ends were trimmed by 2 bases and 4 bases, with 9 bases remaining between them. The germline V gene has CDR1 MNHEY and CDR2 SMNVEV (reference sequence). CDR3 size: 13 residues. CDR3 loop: CASSLGTTYEQYF. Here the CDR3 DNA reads TGTGCCAGCAGTTTAGGGACAACGTACGAGCAGTACTTC.

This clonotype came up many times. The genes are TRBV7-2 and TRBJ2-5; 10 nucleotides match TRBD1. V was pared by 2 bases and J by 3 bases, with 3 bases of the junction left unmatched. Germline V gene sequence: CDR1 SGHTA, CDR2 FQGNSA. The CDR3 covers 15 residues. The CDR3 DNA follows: TGTGCCAGCAGCTTAATTGGACAGGGGGAAGAGACCCAGTACTTC. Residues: CASSLIGQGEETQYF.

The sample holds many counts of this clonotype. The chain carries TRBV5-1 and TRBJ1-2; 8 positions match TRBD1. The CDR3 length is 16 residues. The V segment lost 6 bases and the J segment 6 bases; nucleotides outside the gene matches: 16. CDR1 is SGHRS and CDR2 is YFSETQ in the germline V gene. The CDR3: CASKASSGTGENGYTF. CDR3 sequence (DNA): TGCGCCAGCAAGGCCTCCTCCGGGACAGGAGAGAATGGCTACACCTTC.

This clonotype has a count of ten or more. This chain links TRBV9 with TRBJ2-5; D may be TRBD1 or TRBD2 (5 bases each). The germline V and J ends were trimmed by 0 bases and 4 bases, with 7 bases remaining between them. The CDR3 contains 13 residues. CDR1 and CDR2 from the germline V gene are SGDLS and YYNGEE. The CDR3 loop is CASSVEGRETQYF. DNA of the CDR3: TGTGCCAGCAGCGTAGAGGGGAGAGAGACCCAGTACTTC.

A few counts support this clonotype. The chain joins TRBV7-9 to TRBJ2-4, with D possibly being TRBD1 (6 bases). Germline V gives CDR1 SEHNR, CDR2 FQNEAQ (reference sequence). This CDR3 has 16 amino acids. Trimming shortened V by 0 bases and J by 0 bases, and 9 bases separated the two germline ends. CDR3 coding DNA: TGTGCCAGCAGCTTAGCGAGGGGGTCAGCCAAAAACATTCAGTACTTC. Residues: CASSLARGSAKNIQYF.

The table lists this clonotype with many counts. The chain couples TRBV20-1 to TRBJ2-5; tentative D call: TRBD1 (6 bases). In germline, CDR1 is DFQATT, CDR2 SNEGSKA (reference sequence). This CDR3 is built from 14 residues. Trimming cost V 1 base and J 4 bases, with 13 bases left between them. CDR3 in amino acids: CSARGTGLGETQYF. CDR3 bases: TGCAGTGCTAGAGGAACAGGGTTAGGAGAGACCCAGTACTTC.

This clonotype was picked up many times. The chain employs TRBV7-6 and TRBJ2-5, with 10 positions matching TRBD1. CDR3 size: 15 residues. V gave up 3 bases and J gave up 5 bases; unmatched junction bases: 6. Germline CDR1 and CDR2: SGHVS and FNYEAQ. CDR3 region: CASSFGQGVGETQYF. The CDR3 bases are TGTGCCAGCAGCTTCGGACAGGGGGTAGGGGAGACCCAGTACTTC.

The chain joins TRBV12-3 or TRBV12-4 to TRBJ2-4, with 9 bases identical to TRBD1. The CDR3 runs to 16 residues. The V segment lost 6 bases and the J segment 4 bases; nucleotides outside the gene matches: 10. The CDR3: CASSSTGTGTKNIQYF. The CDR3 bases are TGTGCCAGCAGCTCAACCGGGACAGGGACAAAAAACATTCAGTACTTC.

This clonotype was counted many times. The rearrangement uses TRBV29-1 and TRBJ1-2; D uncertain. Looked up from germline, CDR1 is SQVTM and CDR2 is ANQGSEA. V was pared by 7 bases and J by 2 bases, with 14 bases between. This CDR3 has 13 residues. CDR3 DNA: TGCAGCGCTCGGACTGAATACAACTATGGCTACACCTTC. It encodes CSARTEYNYGYTF.